This T cell receptor beta chain was profiled in a study of CD8+ T cells in alopecia areata. Study-level background: Twice daily, treated patients received 5 to 10 mg of oral tofacitinib. Study-level points and caveats: Normal scalp showed lower clonality than lesional scalp, especially alopecia totalis/universalis.

Germline V gene sequence: CDR1 LNHDA, CDR2 SQIVND (reference sequence). The CDR3 totals 14 residues. V shed 3 bases, J shed 3 bases, and the junction held 4 bases outside the gene matches. Following extraction, RNA underwent reverse transcription to cDNA, which served as the sequencing template. Method: immunoSEQ multiplex PCR; TCRdb's copy keeps in-frame clones and lacks some. The table lists about 160,000 clones, over 70% of them singletons. Concerning this clone: Its specificity is unknown.

The chain joins TRBV19 to TRBJ2-7; 8 bases match TRBD1. The input for sequencing was CD8+ T cells sorted from blood, taken at week 0. The clonotype comes from a human donor with alopecia areata. CDR3 protein: CASSMGQEIYEQYF. CDR3 bases: TGTGCCAGTAGTATGGGACAGGAAATCTACGAGCAGTACTTC.